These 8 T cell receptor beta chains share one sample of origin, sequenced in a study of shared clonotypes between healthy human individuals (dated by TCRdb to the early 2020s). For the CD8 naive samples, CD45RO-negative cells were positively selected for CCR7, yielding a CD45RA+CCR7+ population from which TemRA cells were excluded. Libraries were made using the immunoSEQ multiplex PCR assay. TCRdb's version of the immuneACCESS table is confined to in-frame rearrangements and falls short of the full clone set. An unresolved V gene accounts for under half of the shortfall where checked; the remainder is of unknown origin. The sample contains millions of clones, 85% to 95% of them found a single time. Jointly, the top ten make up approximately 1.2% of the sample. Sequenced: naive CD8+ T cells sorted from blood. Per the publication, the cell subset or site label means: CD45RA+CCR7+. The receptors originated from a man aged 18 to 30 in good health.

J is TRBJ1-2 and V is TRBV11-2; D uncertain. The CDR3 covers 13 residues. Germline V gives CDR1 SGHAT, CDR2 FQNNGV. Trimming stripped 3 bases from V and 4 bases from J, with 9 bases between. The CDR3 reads CASSFGGIYGYTF. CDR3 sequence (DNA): TGTGCCAGCAGCTTCGGAGGAATCTATGGCTACACCTTC.

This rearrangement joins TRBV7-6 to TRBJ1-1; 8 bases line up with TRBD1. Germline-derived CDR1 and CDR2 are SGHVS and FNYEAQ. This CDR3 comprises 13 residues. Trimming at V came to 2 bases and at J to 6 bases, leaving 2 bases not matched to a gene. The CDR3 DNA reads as TGTGCCAGCAGCTTAAGGACAGGGTCTGAAGCTTTCTTT. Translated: CASSLRTGSEAFF.

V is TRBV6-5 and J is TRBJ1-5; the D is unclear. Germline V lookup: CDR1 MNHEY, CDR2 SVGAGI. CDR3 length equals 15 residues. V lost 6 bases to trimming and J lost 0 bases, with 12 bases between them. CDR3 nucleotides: TGTGCCAGCAGCCCCGACGGGCTTAGCAATCAGCCCCAGCATTTT. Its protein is CASSPDGLSNQPQHF.

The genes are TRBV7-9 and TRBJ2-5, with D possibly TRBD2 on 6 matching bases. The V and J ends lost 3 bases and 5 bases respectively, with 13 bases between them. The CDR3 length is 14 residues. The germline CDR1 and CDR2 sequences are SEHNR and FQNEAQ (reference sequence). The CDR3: CASSLLRDGETQYF. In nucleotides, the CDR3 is TGTGCCAGCAGCTTGTTGCGGGATGGGGAGACCCAGTACTTC.

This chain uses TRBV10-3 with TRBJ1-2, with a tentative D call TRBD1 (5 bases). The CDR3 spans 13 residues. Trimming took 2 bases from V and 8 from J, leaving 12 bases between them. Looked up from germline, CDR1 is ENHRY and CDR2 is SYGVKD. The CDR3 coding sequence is TGTGCCATCAGTGAGCCCATACGGGGCGGCTACACCTTC. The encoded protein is CAISEPIRGGYTF.

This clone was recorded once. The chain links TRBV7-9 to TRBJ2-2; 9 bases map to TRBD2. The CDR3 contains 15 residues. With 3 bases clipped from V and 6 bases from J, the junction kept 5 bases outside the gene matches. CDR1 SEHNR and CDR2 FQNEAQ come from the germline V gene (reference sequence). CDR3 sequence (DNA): TGTGCCAGCAGCTTGGGACTAGCAGAGGCCGGGGAGCTGTTTTTT. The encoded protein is CASSLGLAEAGELFF.

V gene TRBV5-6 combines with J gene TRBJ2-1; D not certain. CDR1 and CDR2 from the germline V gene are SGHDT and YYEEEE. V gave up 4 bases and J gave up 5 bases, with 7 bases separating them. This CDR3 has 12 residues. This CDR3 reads CASSQSDNEQFF. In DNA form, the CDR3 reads TGTGCCAGCAGCCAATCCGACAATGAGCAGTTCTTC.

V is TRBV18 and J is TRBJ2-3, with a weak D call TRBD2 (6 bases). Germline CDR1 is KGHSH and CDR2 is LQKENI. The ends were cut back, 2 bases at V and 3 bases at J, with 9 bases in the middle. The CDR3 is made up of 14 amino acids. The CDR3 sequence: CASSPGTATDTQYF. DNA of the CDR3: TGTGCCAGCTCACCAGGGACTGCGACAGATACGCAGTATTTT.